The source of this TCR beta chain is a study of response to subunit inactivated influenza vaccine. TCRdb passed the RT-PCR reads through MiXCR, listing each CDR3 protein once. Of around 580,000 distinct CDR3 sequences in the sample, less than 15% were seen once. This clonotype was counted a few times. The germline V gene has CDR1 MNHEY and CDR2 SVGAGI. With 2 bases clipped from V and 5 bases from J, the junction kept 5 bases outside the gene matches. The CDR3 runs 16 residues. The material sequenced was PBMCs from blood, taken about 13 days after vaccination. This chain connects TRBV6-5 to TRBJ2-2; TRBD2 aligns across 10 bases. The receptor comes from a man aged 50 to 60 who received an inactivated influenza vaccine. The DNA of the CDR3 is TGTGCCAGCAGTTACCTAGCGGGAGTTGGAACCGGGGAGCTGTTTTTT. It translates to CASSYLAGVGTGELFF.